Presented here are 15 T cell receptor beta chains from one specimen sequenced in a study of blood T cell repertoires in COVID-19. Sequencing used immunoSEQ multiplex PCR; TCRdb keeps in-frame clones, though not all of them. The repertoire holds roughly 150,000 clones, with approximately 90% as singletons. Sample: peripheral blood. Every receptor here comes from a woman older than 75 with acute or convalescent COVID-19.

V gene TRBV5-6 combines with J gene TRBJ1-6; D gene uncertain. Germline V CDR1 and CDR2: SGHDT, YYEEEE. With 0 bases removed from V and 7 bases from J, the gap between germline ends came to 11 bases. The CDR3 loop spans 15 amino acids. The chain's CDR3 is CASSLGGLLNSPLHF. The CDR3 DNA follows: TGTGCCAGCAGCTTGGGAGGACTCTTAAATTCACCCCTCCACTTT.

The V gene is TRBV12-5, the J gene TRBJ1-1, with 7 positions matching TRBD1. Germline V gene lookup returns CDR1 LGHNT and CDR2 FRNRAP. This CDR3 is 19 amino acids long. Losses at the gene ends were 0 bases for V and 1 base for J; bases not matched to a gene: 14. The CDR3 protein is CASGLVRGRRDSQNTEAFF. As DNA, the CDR3 is TGTGCTAGTGGTTTGGTAAGAGGGCGAAGGGACAGCCAGAACACTGAAGCTTTCTTT.

The rearrangement uses TRBV5-1 and TRBJ1-2; TRBD1 is a possible D gene (6 bases). Deletions cut 4 bases from V and 8 bases from J, with 12 bases between. The CDR3 is 12 residues long. Germline assignment: CDR1 SGHRS and CDR2 YFSETQ. CDR3 nucleotide sequence: TGCGCCAGCAGCCCCGAGGGGGTCGGCTACACCTTC. This translates into CASSPEGVGYTF.

The chain recombines TRBV5-6 with TRBJ2-2; D uncertain. The CDR3 spans 15 residues. CDR1 and CDR2 from the germline V gene are SGHDT and YYEEEE. V lost 0 bases and J lost 1, with 7 bases in between. The CDR3 sequence is CASSLAPLNTGELFF. In DNA form, the CDR3 reads TGTGCCAGCAGCTTGGCTCCCTTGAACACCGGGGAGCTGTTTTTT.

This clone was detected only once. The chain recombines TRBV11-2 with TRBJ1-6; D possibly corresponds to TRBD1 (6 bases). The V and J ends lost 1 base and 13 bases respectively, with 14 bases between them. Germline values: CDR1 SGHAT, CDR2 FQNNGV. CDR3 length: 14 residues. This CDR3 is CASSLALQGFPLHF. The CDR3 nucleotides read TGTGCCAGCAGCTTAGCCCTACAGGGCTTTCCCCTCCACTTT.

The chain combines TRBV19 with TRBJ2-5; possible D gene TRBD1, 7 bases. V lost 4 bases, J lost 7 bases, and 10 bases lay in between. Germline V CDR1 and CDR2: LNHDA, SQIVND (reference sequence). The CDR3 consists of 12 residues. For the CDR3, the DNA is TGTGCCAGTAGTACGCAGGGGGGGACCCAGTACTTC. Protein sequence: CASSTQGGTQYF.

The V call is TRBV2, the J call TRBJ1-1; perhaps TRBD1 as D (6 bases). The CDR3 consists of 11 residues. V lost 6 bases and J lost 6, with 8 bases in between. Germline V gene data show CDR1 as SNHLY and CDR2 as FYNNEI. Here the CDR3 reads CASRYRAEAFF. In nucleotides, the CDR3 is TGTGCCAGCAGATACAGGGCTGAAGCTTTCTTT.

The J gene is TRBJ1-2, the V gene TRBV3-1 (or the pseudogene TRBV3-2), with 9 bases fitting TRBD1. V lost 0 bases and J lost 6; bases outside the gene matches: 8. The CDR3 is 16 residues long. CDR1 LGHDT and CDR2 YNNKEL come from the germline V gene (reference sequence). CDR3 nucleotides: TGTGCCAGCAGCCAAGATACAGGGGGCGCGAGTAATGGCTACACCTTC. Protein sequence: CASSQDTGGASNGYTF.

CDR3 DNA sequence: TGTGCCAGCTCCGCACAGGGGGCTTTAGGTGGCTACACCTTC. Its protein product is CASSAQGALGGYTF. The V gene is TRBV2, the J gene TRBJ1-2; 9 bases line up with TRBD1. CDR1 is SNHLY, CDR2 FYNNEI, per germline. The length of the CDR3 is 14 residues. The junction had 11 bases not matched to a gene; V was cut back by 8 bases and J by 7 bases.

The chain employs TRBV7-9 and TRBJ1-1; TRBD1 is a possible D gene (6 bases). Germline CDR1 and CDR2: SEHNR and FQNEAQ (reference sequence). The V end was cut by 0 bases, the J end by 0 bases, with 20 bases between. The length of the CDR3 is 19 residues. This CDR3 reads CASSLAYLQGGGMNTEAFF. The CDR3 DNA sequence: TGTGCCAGCAGCTTAGCGTATTTACAGGGCGGGGGCATGAACACTGAAGCTTTCTTT.

The CDR3 region has the DNA TGTGCCAGCAGTTACACAGGGTATGGTTCACCCCTCCACTTT. Amino acid sequence: CASSYTGYGSPLHF. The chain has TRBV6-5 and TRBJ1-6; D is possibly TRBD1 (6 bases). This CDR3 spans 14 amino acids. The germline gives CDR1 MNHEY, CDR2 SVGAGI. V was shortened by 2 bases and J by 9 bases, with 11 bases between the two germline ends.

The V gene is TRBV5-1, the J gene TRBJ1-4; 7 bases are shared with TRBD1. This CDR3 is built from 16 residues. In germline, CDR1 is SGHRS, CDR2 YFSETQ. After removal of 0 bases from V and 4 bases from J, the junction contained 6 bases not matched to a gene. The CDR3 region is CASSLGRSGGNEKLFF. CDR3 DNA sequence: TGCGCCAGCAGCTTGGGCCGCTCAGGGGGTAATGAAAAACTGTTTTTT.

Concerning this clone itself: This same CDR3 is encoded by further DNA sequences in the sample. This chain uses TRBV7-9 with TRBJ1-4; D not certain. Germline lookup yields CDR1 SEHNR and CDR2 FQNEAQ (reference sequence). CDR3 length: 14 amino acids. Trimming stripped 1 base from V and 0 bases from J, with 3 bases between. CDR3 residues: CASSLGATNEKLFF. For the CDR3, the DNA is TGTGCCAGCAGCTTAGGCGCAACTAATGAAAAACTGTTTTTT.

This sequence joins TRBV13 and TRBJ1-3; TRBD1 is a possible D gene (5 bases). From germline, CDR1 is PRHDT and CDR2 FYEKMQ (reference sequence). The CDR3 totals 16 residues. V shed 3 bases and J shed 4 bases, with 16 bases lying between them. CDR3 residues: CASSFRASPRGNTIYF. In DNA form, the CDR3 reads TGTGCCAGCAGCTTCAGGGCATCCCCACGAGGAAACACCATATATTTT. Supplemented by reference TRBV13 and TRBJ1-3, the full variable domain reads AAGVIQSPRHLIKEKRETATLKCYPIPRHDTVYWYQQGPGQDPQFLISFYEKMQSDKGSIPDRFSAQQFSDYHSELNMSSLELGDSALYFCASSFRASPRGNTIYFGEGSWLTVV.

This rearrangement joins TRBV7-3 to TRBJ1-6; D might be TRBD1 (5 bases). Trimming stripped 3 bases from V and 6 bases from J, with 9 bases between. The CDR3 is 14 residues long. Per the germline V gene, CDR1 is SGHTA and CDR2 is FQGTGA. The CDR3 is CASSFGQGNSPLHF. The CDR3 DNA is TGTGCCAGCAGCTTTGGGCAGGGTAATTCACCCCTCCACTTT.